The clone carrying this TCR beta chain appeared many times. TCRdb ran MiXCR on the PCR reads. The sample lists 43,000 or so clones; about 15% were seen once. This specimen belongs to a study of metastatic and nonmetastatic thyroid tumors. As for the study in general: Comparative analysis of repertoires was undertaken across blood and tumor or nodule tissue obtained from malignant and benign thyroid patients.

Germline loops: CDR1 SGDLS, CDR2 YYNGEE. The CDR3 loop spans 16 amino acids. With V trimmed by 0 bases and J by 0 bases, 4 bases remained unmatched. All patients were untreated before thyroid surgery. The rearrangement uses TRBV9 and TRBJ2-7, with TRBD2 identical over 9 bases. Specimen: blood. The clonotype was recovered from a female donor with papillary thyroid cancer or a benign thyroid nodule (not recorded which). Some clones in this sample may be carry-over from other donors' samples. The CDR3 protein is CASSVASGVSSYEQYF. In nucleotides, the CDR3 is TGTGCCAGCAGCGTAGCTAGCGGGGTCAGCTCCTACGAGCAGTACTTC.